Here is one T cell receptor beta chain with its context. The antigen remains unidentified. The data originate from a study of cytomegalovirus exposure and HLA in healthy donors. The germline V gene has CDR1 LNHDA and CDR2 SQIVND (reference sequence). V lost 6 bases to trimming and J lost 0 bases, with 12 bases between them. This CDR3 has 16 amino acids. PCR was performed using 60 Vbeta and 13 Jbeta primers. Clones were read by immunoSEQ multiplex PCR, and TCRdb kept only the in-frame ones, dropping some. The sample consists of approximately 100,000 clones, around 70% of them appearing once. General study points: An analysis done earlier found most TCR beta V segments productive about 87% or about 30% of the time.

The chain links TRBV19 to TRBJ1-6; D is perhaps TRBD1 (6 bases). What was sequenced was PBMCs. The clonotype comes from a boy between 10 and 17 years old in good health and CMV-seronegative. Here the CDR3 DNA reads TGTGCCAGTAGATTAAGGGGGAACTCCTATAATTCACCCCTCCACTTT. It yields the protein CASRLRGNSYNSPLHF.